The 18 T cell receptor beta chains in this list originate from one sample, sequenced in a study of a mutant IDH1 vaccine in newly diagnosed glioma. Assay: immunoSEQ multiplex PCR; the TCRdb copy retains only in-frame clones and omits some. There are around 88,000 clones in the sample; about 80% occur only once, and roughly 7% lies in the top ten. Time point defined: baseline, week 1 (first vaccination visit). The treatment denotes: pre-vaccination baseline after standard-of-care therapy. The specimen was PBMCs, collected from a glioma patient treated with radiotherapy, temozolomide or both. These receptors were taken from a man aged 35-49 years with glioma.

The chain has TRBV4-2 and TRBJ2-7; D not resolved. Germline CDR1 reads LGHNA; CDR2 reads YNFKEQ. Trimming removed 1 base from V and 0 bases from J, with 10 bases in between. The CDR3 spans 15 residues. The CDR3 DNA follows: TGTGCCAGCAGCCAAGGCAGACTGCCCTCCTACGAGCAGTACTTC. It encodes CASSQGRLPSYEQYF.

This chain joins TRBV5-4 and TRBJ2-1; TRBD1 or TRBD2 may be the D gene (5 bases each). Germline V gene sequence: CDR1 SGHNT, CDR2 YYREEE (reference sequence). There are 14 residues in the CDR3. V lost 1 base and J 4 bases, leaving 9 bases between the germline ends. The CDR3: CASSLWDGYNEQFF. CDR3 sequence (DNA): TGTGCCAGCAGCTTGTGGGACGGGTACAATGAGCAGTTCTTC.

The rearrangement uses TRBV18 and TRBJ2-7; TRBD1 might be the D (6 bases). The germline V gene encodes CDR1 KGHSH and CDR2 LQKENI. The V and J ends lost 3 bases and 0 bases respectively, with 12 bases between them. This CDR3 has 15 residues. The CDR3 spells CASSPLQGPSYEQYF. The CDR3 region has the DNA TGTGCCAGCTCACCTCTACAGGGACCCTCCTACGAGCAGTACTTC.

J is TRBJ2-2 and V is TRBV4-3, with D unresolved. The germline gives CDR1 LGHNA, CDR2 YSLEER. CDR3 length equals 15 residues. Trimming pared 4 bases from V and 7 bases from J, leaving 16 bases between. The CDR3 bases are TGCGCCAGCAGCCTGAGACTCCTGATAGGCGGGGAGCTGTTTTTT. Residues: CASSLRLLIGGELFF.

This chain joins TRBV30 and TRBJ1-2, with a possible D match to TRBD1 (6 bases). The CDR3 is 15 amino acids. V dropped 4 bases and J dropped 1 base, with 16 bases sitting between them. Germline-derived CDR1 and CDR2 are GTSNPN and SVGIG (reference sequence). CDR3 protein: CAWTPYRVYNYGYTF. In DNA, the CDR3 is TGTGCCTGGACACCTTACAGGGTCTATAACTATGGCTACACCTTC. Full variable domain (rest looked up from reference TRBV30 and TRBJ1-2): SQTIHQWPATLVQPVGSPLSLECTVEGTSNPNLYWYRQAAGRGLQLLFYSVGIGQISSEVPQNLSASRPQDRQFILSSKKLLLSDSGFYLCAWTPYRVYNYGYTFGSGTRLTVV.

This chain uses TRBV6-1 with TRBJ2-7, with 9 bases identical to TRBD2. There are 14 residues in the CDR3. V lost 6 bases, J lost 2 bases, and 5 bases stayed unmatched. Germline V lookup: CDR1 MNHNS, CDR2 SASEGT. CDR3 DNA sequence: TGTGCCAGCAGAGACCGCGGGGGGGCCTACGAGCAGTACTTC. This codes for CASRDRGGAYEQYF.

The chain links TRBV9 to TRBJ2-7, with 7 bases matching TRBD1. The germline CDR1 and CDR2 sequences are SGDLS and YYNGEE. With 0 bases clipped from V and 3 bases from J, the junction kept 3 bases outside the gene matches. The CDR3 contains 14 residues. CDR3 loop: CASSVGQGGYEQYF. CDR3 in DNA: TGTGCCAGCAGCGTAGGACAGGGTGGCTACGAGCAGTACTTC.

The genes are TRBV5-4 and TRBJ2-3; 10 nucleotides agree with TRBD1. Germline CDR1 is SGHNT and CDR2 is YYREEE (reference sequence). The CDR3 covers 15 residues. The ends lost 6 bases at V and 5 bases at J; junction bases unmatched: 9. Written as DNA, the CDR3 is TGTGCCAGCACCCGACAGGGGGCGGCTAAAGATACGCAGTATTTT. Protein: CASTRQGAAKDTQYF. The whole variable domain, filled in from reference TRBV5-4 and TRBJ2-3, reads ETGVTQSPTHLIKTRGQQVTLRCSSQSGHNTVSWYQQALGQGPQFIFQYYREEENGRGNFPPRFSGLQFPNYSSELNVNALELDDSALYLCASTRQGAAKDTQYFGPGTRLTVL.

The J gene is TRBJ2-3, the V gene TRBV9; 8 positions agree with TRBD1. V was pared by 0 bases and J by 9 bases, with 9 bases of the junction left unmatched. Per germline, CDR1 SGDLS and CDR2 YYNGEE. The CDR3 is 15 amino acids. The CDR3 DNA reads as TGTGCCAGCAGCGTAGCCCTACCGGGACAGGAAACGCAGTATTTT. This gives the protein CASSVALPGQETQYF.

This chain connects TRBV6-5 to TRBJ1-3, with D possibly TRBD1 on 5 matching bases. CDR1 and CDR2 from the germline V gene are MNHEY and SVGAGI. Trimming took 2 bases from V and 1 from J, leaving 12 bases between them. The CDR3 contains 16 residues. The DNA for the CDR3 is TGTGCCAGCAGTTACACCCACGGGGGGTCTGGAAACACCATATATTTT. Amino acid sequence: CASSYTHGGSGNTIYF.

This clone has just one count. The chain has TRBV5-4 and TRBJ2-5; TRBD1 matches at 8 bases. This CDR3 comprises 17 residues. Germline V gives CDR1 SGHNT, CDR2 YYREEE (reference sequence). The trim removed 0 bases at V and 0 bases at J, leaving 7 bases unmatched. The CDR3 DNA reads TGTGCCAGCAGCTTGGGACAGGGGCTCTCGTACCAAGAGACCCAGTACTTC. Encoded protein: CASSLGQGLSYQETQYF.

V and J are TRBV7-2 and TRBJ2-3; D is undetermined. This CDR3 is built from 15 residues. Trimming removed 1 base at V and 2 bases at J, with 10 bases between. Germline loops: CDR1 SGHTA, CDR2 FQGNSA. CDR3: CASSLGVGITDTQYF. The CDR3 region has the DNA TGTGCCAGCAGCTTAGGGGTAGGGATCACAGATACGCAGTATTTT.

This clone was detected a few times. This chain joins TRBV29-1 and TRBJ2-2, with D hard to call. The CDR3 covers 14 residues. The V gene lost 2 bases and the J gene lost 4 bases, with 11 bases spanning the gap. CDR1 SQVTM and CDR2 ANQGSEA come from the germline V gene. This chain's CDR3 is CSVEREQLTGELFF. In DNA form, the CDR3 reads TGCAGCGTTGAACGTGAACAGCTCACCGGGGAGCTGTTTTTT.

The V gene is TRBV11-2, the J gene TRBJ2-5, with 8 bases matching TRBD1. This CDR3 is built from 15 residues. Germline V lookup: CDR1 SGHAT, CDR2 FQNNGV. The ends lost 4 bases at V and 5 bases at J; junction bases unmatched: 9. This CDR3 reads CASSSLTGAGETQYF. CDR3 nucleotides: TGTGCCAGCAGCTCACTGACAGGGGCGGGGGAGACCCAGTACTTC.

In its sample, this clone was seen once. This chain joins TRBV19 and TRBJ2-2; TRBD2 matches at 10 bases. Trimming removed 6 bases from V and 7 bases from J; junction bases left unmatched: 20. Germline CDR1 is LNHDA and CDR2 is SQIVND (reference sequence). The CDR3 loop spans 19 amino acids. CDR3 protein: CASRKFLLAGPSRGGELFF. The CDR3 DNA is TGTGCCAGTAGGAAATTTTTACTAGCGGGGCCCAGCCGTGGCGGGGAGCTGTTTTTT.

For the CDR3, the DNA is TGTGCCACCAGCAGAGAAGGACAGGGGTACGGCGGGGAGCTGTTTTTT. Translated, it gives CATSREGQGYGGELFF. The chain recombines TRBV15 with TRBJ2-2; 9 bases are shared with TRBD1. The V segment lost 0 bases and the J segment 7 bases; nucleotides outside the gene matches: 6. The CDR3 runs 16 residues. Germline CDR1 and CDR2: LNHNV and YYDKDF (reference sequence).

V is TRBV27 and J is TRBJ1-2, with 10 bases identical to TRBD1. This CDR3 spans 15 amino acids. J lost 7 bases, V lost 5 bases, and 10 bases had no gene match. Germline CDR1 reads MNHEY; CDR2 reads SMNVEV (reference sequence). In DNA form, the CDR3 reads TGTGCCAGCAGTCTAGCGGACAGGGGGAAGTCTGGCTACACCTTC. Translated, it gives CASSLADRGKSGYTF.

The chain carries TRBV25-1 and TRBJ1-1; perhaps TRBD1 as D (6 bases). The germline gives CDR1 MGHDK, CDR2 SYGVNS. The CDR3 is 13 amino acids. The V gene lost 8 bases and the J gene lost 1 base, with 11 bases spanning the gap. CDR3 amino acids: CASAQGRNTEAFF. The CDR3 nucleotides are TGTGCCAGCGCACAGGGACGGAACACTGAAGCTTTCTTT.